These 21 T cell receptor beta chains were sequenced from one sample in a study of T cell responses to AZD1222 COVID-19 vaccine. Sequenced by immunoSEQ multiplex PCR; TCRdb stores in-frame clones only, minus some. The table lists 100,000 to 150,000 clones, over 70% of them singletons. The starting material was peripheral blood, obtained on day 0 of AZD1222 vaccination. The receptors were sampled from an adult in good health.

The J gene is TRBJ2-7, the V gene TRBV3-1 (or the pseudogene TRBV3-2); possible D gene TRBD1, 6 bases. V dropped 4 bases and J dropped 5 bases, with 21 bases sitting between them. Germline V gives CDR1 LGHDT, CDR2 YNNKEL (reference sequence). The CDR3 length is 16 residues. As DNA, the CDR3 is TGTGCCAGCAGCCCACCCGGGACACATCCTTGGGACGAGCAGTACTTC. It yields the protein CASSPPGTHPWDEQYF.

The chain links TRBV5-1 to TRBJ1-2, with unresolved D. Per the germline V gene, CDR1 is SGHRS and CDR2 is YFSETQ. Trimming pared 4 bases from V and 2 bases from J, leaving 9 bases between. This CDR3 region has 13 residues. The CDR3 DNA reads as TGCGCCAGCAGCCGCGCCAAAAACTATGGCTACACCTTC. It specifies CASSRAKNYGYTF.

This clone came up a few times. This rearrangement joins TRBV27 to TRBJ1-4; tentative D call: TRBD1 (5 bases). The CDR3 loop spans 15 amino acids. Germline CDR1 MNHEY, CDR2 SMNVEV (reference sequence). V lost 8 bases, J lost 8 bases, and 21 bases lay in between. The CDR3 DNA follows: TGTGCCAGCGCGCCCGGTGGGGCTCTACTAGAAAAACTGTTTTTT. It is translated as CASAPGGALLEKLFF.

The chain is built from TRBV29-1 and TRBJ1-2; D is unclear. This CDR3 region has 13 residues. The V gene lost 2 bases and the J gene lost 6 bases, with 13 bases spanning the gap. Germline CDR1 SQVTM, CDR2 ANQGSEA. CDR3 in amino acids: CSVESGDVDGYTF. CDR3 in DNA: TGCAGCGTTGAATCAGGCGACGTTGATGGCTACACCTTC.

J is TRBJ1-6 and V is TRBV5-4; D is possibly TRBD1 (6 bases). Germline V gene data show CDR1 as SGHNT and CDR2 as YYREEE (reference sequence). This CDR3 has 16 amino acids. V was pared by 4 bases and J by 8 bases, with 19 bases between. In nucleotides, the CDR3 is TGTGCCAGCAGCCCGCGGTCCGGGGGCAAGGATTCACCCCTCCACTTT. Its protein product is CASSPRSGGKDSPLHF. The entire variable domain, with the rest obtained from reference TRBV5-4 and TRBJ1-6, is as follows: ETGVTQSPTHLIKTRGQQVTLRCSSQSGHNTVSWYQQALGQGPQFIFQYYREEENGRGNFPPRFSGLQFPNYSSELNVNALELDDSALYLCASSPRSGGKDSPLHFGNGTRLTVT.

The chain recombines TRBV2 with TRBJ2-7; 8 positions agree with TRBD1. The V gene end was trimmed by 10 bases and the J gene end by 5 bases; junction bases not matched to a gene: 13. CDR1 and CDR2 (germline): SNHLY, FYNNEI. The CDR3 covers 14 residues. This chain's CDR3 is CATDLGQGKNEQYF. The CDR3, as DNA: TGTGCCACCGATTTAGGACAGGGCAAGAACGAGCAGTACTTC.

The genes are TRBV13 and TRBJ1-2; D unclear. Trimming cost V 4 bases and J 2 bases, with 14 bases left between them. Germline V gene data show CDR1 as PRHDT and CDR2 as FYEKMQ (reference sequence). The CDR3 totals 15 residues. As DNA, the CDR3 is TGTGCCAGCAGCTGGGAAAAAAGGGCAAACTATGGCTACACCTTC. Protein product: CASSWEKRANYGYTF.

The chain carries TRBV27 and TRBJ2-1; 7 bases line up with TRBD1. The CDR3 loop spans 16 amino acids. Germline CDR1 is MNHEY and CDR2 is SMNVEV (reference sequence). With V trimmed by 2 bases and J by 4 bases, 8 bases remained unmatched. In nucleotides, the CDR3 is TGTGCCAGCAGTTTACTCCCGGGACAGCTTTACAATGAGCAGTTCTTC. It translates to CASSLLPGQLYNEQFF.

The chain links TRBV7-9 to TRBJ1-2, with TRBD1 matching 10 bases. From germline, CDR1 is SEHNR and CDR2 FQNEAQ (reference sequence). The CDR3 consists of 15 residues. V trimming: 5 bases; J trimming: 1 base; junction bases outside the gene matches: 4. The CDR3 spells CASSPGTGVNYGYTF. DNA for the CDR3: TGTGCCAGCAGCCCAGGGACAGGGGTTAACTATGGCTACACCTTC.

The J gene is TRBJ1-3, the V gene TRBV11-2; no firm D call. The CDR3 has 13 amino acids. V was trimmed by 5 bases and J by 0 bases, leaving 5 bases between them. CDR1 is SGHAT, CDR2 FQNNGV, per germline. CDR3 protein: CASSPRSGNTIYF. In DNA, the CDR3 is TGTGCCAGCAGCCCCCGCTCTGGAAACACCATATATTTT.

As concerns this clone: One junction end disagrees with the germline gene, perhaps due to a read error. The chain links TRBV7-7 to TRBJ2-7, with D possibly matching TRBD1 (5 bases). The CDR3 has 13 amino acids. The germline V gene encodes CDR1 SSHAT and CDR2 FNYEAQ (reference sequence). CDR3 sequence reads: CASSQDSSYEQYF. The CDR3 coding sequence is TGTGCTAGCAGCCAAGACAGCTCCTACGAGCAGTACTTC.

This CDR3 reads CASSQGSSGNTIYF. The CDR3 DNA sequence: TGTGCCAGCAGCCAAGGGAGCTCTGGAAACACCATATATTTT. This sequence joins TRBV4-2 and TRBJ1-3; D call uncertain. The CDR3 extends over 14 amino acids. The V end lost 1 base, the J end lost 0 bases, and 4 bases lay between the germline ends. CDR1 and CDR2 (germline): LGHNA, YNFKEQ.

This chain links TRBV5-1 with TRBJ2-5, with D perhaps matching TRBD2 (7 bases). The CDR3 is made up of 15 amino acids. Between the trimmed V and J ends, which lost 4 bases and 5 bases, there was a span of 18 bases. Germline CDR1 SGHRS, CDR2 YFSETQ. CDR3 sequence (DNA): TGCGCCAGCAGCGGGGGGGCGGATTTAGGGGAGACCCAGTACTTC. Translation gives CASSGGADLGETQYF.

The chain employs TRBV9 and TRBJ1-1; D ambiguous. The CDR3 contains 14 residues. The germline V gene encodes CDR1 SGDLS and CDR2 YYNGEE. Trimming took off 0 bases at V and 1 base at J, with 7 bases between the two ends. CDR3 bases: TGTGCCAGCAGCGTAGGGATAGGGAACACTGAAGCTTTCTTT. It yields the protein CASSVGIGNTEAFF.

This chain joins TRBV29-1 and TRBJ2-3; TRBD2 agrees at 7 bases. With 6 bases clipped from V and 0 bases from J, the junction kept 9 bases outside the gene matches. Germline-derived CDR1 and CDR2 are SQVTM and ANQGSEA. This CDR3 comprises 15 residues. This CDR3 is CSVGRTSASTDTQYF. CDR3 sequence (DNA): TGCAGCGTCGGCCGAACTAGCGCTAGCACAGATACGCAGTATTTT.

The chain joins TRBV29-1 to TRBJ2-7; possible D gene TRBD1, 7 bases. Trimming pared 7 bases from V and 4 bases from J, leaving 14 bases between. Germline V gene data show CDR1 as SQVTM and CDR2 as ANQGSEA. CDR3 size: 12 residues. This CDR3 reads CSGGDSRYEQYF. The CDR3, as DNA: TGCAGCGGGGGGGACAGCCGGTACGAGCAGTACTTC.

The chain carries TRBV7-9 and TRBJ2-7, with unresolved D. The V end was cut by 2 bases, the J end by 2 bases, with 7 bases between. Germline V gene data show CDR1 as SEHNR and CDR2 as FQNEAQ (reference sequence). CDR3 length: 13 residues. CDR3 sequence: CASSLWAAYEQYF. The CDR3 bases are TGTGCCAGCAGCTTATGGGCGGCCTACGAGCAGTACTTC.

J is TRBJ1-5 and V is TRBV19; 8 bases align to TRBD1. The CDR3 is 15 amino acids. V gave up 3 bases and J gave up 2 bases; unmatched junction bases: 3. In germline, CDR1 is LNHDA, CDR2 SQIVND (reference sequence). The CDR3 here is CASSILTGGNQPQHF. The CDR3 nucleotides read TGTGCCAGTAGTATTTTGACAGGGGGCAATCAGCCCCAGCATTTT.

The chain joins TRBV30 to TRBJ1-1; a weak D match, TRBD1 (6 bases). The V and J ends lost 3 bases and 1 base respectively, with 9 bases between them. Per the germline V gene, CDR1 is GTSNPN and CDR2 is SVGIG (reference sequence). The CDR3 has 13 residues. DNA of the CDR3: TGTGCCTGGAGGAAACAGGGGAACACTGAAGCTTTCTTT. It encodes CAWRKQGNTEAFF.

The chain couples TRBV19 to TRBJ1-5; no firm D call. The V end was cut by 5 bases, the J end by 4 bases, with 6 bases between. CDR3 length equals 12 residues. Per germline, CDR1 LNHDA and CDR2 SQIVND (reference sequence). CDR3 coding DNA: TGTGCCAGTAGTTTACGAAATCAGCCCCAGCATTTT. Its translation: CASSLRNQPQHF.

The chain combines TRBV27 with TRBJ2-2; 15 bases match TRBD2. The CDR3 is made up of 17 amino acids. The germline gives CDR1 MNHEY, CDR2 SMNVEV (reference sequence). With 5 bases clipped from V and 4 bases from J, the junction kept 5 bases outside the gene matches. CDR3 sequence reads: CASSGLAGGLGTGELFF. The CDR3 nucleotides are TGTGCCAGCAGTGGACTAGCGGGGGGGCTGGGCACCGGGGAGCTGTTTTTT.